The rows below give T cell receptor beta chains drawn from one sample of a study of preoperative IRX-2 immunotherapy in early breast cancer. Only in-frame clones appear in the TCRdb table, and some are missing; sequencing was by immunoSEQ multiplex PCR. The sample includes approximately 26,000 clones, approximately 80% seen only once; the top ten take 2.2%. Sample: lymph node tissue, taken before IRX-2 immunotherapy. The receptors were sampled from a human donor with breast cancer. Each CDR3 is given with its conserved first and last residue. The order of the fields is clone size, D gene, J gene, V gene, CDR3 protein, CDR3 DNA. A D gene is named only where the DNA matches it firmly. A row's size may be missing; if present it is once, few, many or a size class.

.,TRBD1,TRBJ2-3,TRBV28,CASSLFGQGTDTQYF,TGTGCCAGCAGTTTATTTGGACAGGGCACAGATACGCAGTATTTT
.,.,TRBJ1-1,TRBV7-1,CASSVHRVAEAFF,TGTGCCAGCAGCGTCCACAGGGTCGCTGAAGCTTTCTTT
.,.,TRBJ1-1,TRBV28,CASSLVMNTEAFF,TGTGCCAGCAGTTTGGTCATGAACACTGAAGCTTTCTTT
.,TRBD1,TRBJ1-2,TRBV5-1,CASSLGPDRAIVWGYTF,TGCGCCAGCAGCTTGGGCCCGGACAGGGCCATTGTTTGGGGCTACACCTTC
few,.,TRBJ2-7,TRBV11-3,CASSPFSTDTYEQYF,TGTGCCAGCAGCCCATTCTCGACAGATACCTACGAGCAGTACTTC
.,TRBD1,TRBJ1-1,TRBV6-8,CASRLDRGATEAFF,TGTGCCAGCAGACTCGACAGGGGAGCCACTGAAGCTTTCTTT
once,TRBD2,TRBJ2-5,TRBV5-1,CASSPGGLATETQYF,TGCGCCAGCAGCCCGGGAGGACTAGCTACGGAGACCCAGTACTTC
.,.,TRBJ1-5,TRBV19,CASSIDPADSSNQPQHF,TGTGCCAGTAGTATAGATCCGGCAGACTCGAGCAATCAGCCCCAGCATTTT
.,.,TRBJ1-5,TRBV6-8,CASSYGRGRQPQHF,TGTGCCAGCAGTTACGGGAGGGGCCGTCAGCCCCAGCATTTT
.,TRBD1,TRBJ1-3,TRBV6-8,CASSYSRAGGGNTIYF,TGTGCCAGCAGTTACTCGAGGGCAGGGGGTGGAAACACCATATATTTT
.,.,TRBJ1-2,TRBV28,CASSLRGQKGYTF,TGTGCCAGCAGTTTACGGGGTCAGAAAGGCTACACCTTC
.,.,TRBJ1-2,TRBV7-5,CASSLDGTGRGYTF,TGTGCCAGCAGCTTAGATGGGACAGGGCGAGGCTACACCTTC
.,.,TRBJ2-4,TRBV15,CATSREWQGGNIQYF,TGTGCCACCAGCAGAGAGTGGCAGGGAGGAAACATTCAGTACTTC
.,.,TRBJ1-3,TRBV5-1,CASSLGARQGSTGNTIYF,TGCGCCAGCAGCTTGGGTGCTAGGCAGGGGAGCACTGGAAACACCATATATTTT
.,TRBD1,TRBJ1-3,TRBV12-5,CASNRDRAGNTIYF,TGTGCCAGCAACCGAGACAGGGCTGGAAACACCATATATTTT
.,.,TRBJ2-1,TRBV18,CASSPSSEEQFF,TGTGCCAGCTCACCTTCTAGTGAGGAGCAGTTCTTC
.,.,TRBJ1-1,TRBV6-8,CASIRDSTEAFF,TGTGCCAGCATAAGAGACAGTACTGAAGCTTTCTTT
.,TRBD1,TRBJ1-2,TRBV4-1,CASSQSSGQALSNYGYTF,TGCGCCAGCAGCCAGTCAAGTGGACAGGCCTTGTCTAACTATGGCTACACCTTC
.,.,TRBJ2-7,TRBV28,CASSLWGGNSYEQYF,TGTGCCAGCAGTTTATGGGGCGGAAACTCCTACGAGCAGTACTTC
.,.,TRBJ1-5,TRBV7-5,CASSLTGSSNQPQHF,TGTGCCAGCAGCTTGACAGGGTCTAGCAATCAGCCCCAGCATTTT
.,TRBD1,TRBJ2-2,TRBV29-1,CSARGQADTGELFF,TGCAGCGCCCGCGGACAGGCAGACACCGGGGAGCTGTTTTTT
few,TRBD2,TRBJ2-3,TRBV15,CATSRDLSGGVDTQYF,TGTGCCACCAGCAGAGATCTAAGCGGGGGGGTGGATACGCAGTATTTT
.,.,TRBJ1-6,TRBV18,CASSPEVNSPLHF,TGTGCCAGCTCACCGGAAGTTAATTCACCCCTCCACTTT
.,.,TRBJ1-5,TRBV28,CASSLLGSAKGPQHF,TGTGCCAGCAGTCTCCTTGGGTCAGCGAAGGGGCCCCAGCATTTT
.,TRBD2,TRBJ2-3,TRBV10-2,CASTPLGAGEDTQYF,TGCGCCAGCACCCCCCTGGGAGCGGGAGAAGATACGCAGTATTTT
.,TRBD2,TRBJ2-7,TRBV11-3,CASSLSGTTYEQYF,TGTGCCAGCAGCTTGAGCGGGACCACCTACGAGCAGTACTTC